Shown below are 10 T cell receptor beta chains from a single sample sequenced in a study of tumor-infiltrating lymphocytes in primary liver carcinoma. From around 520 ng of total RNA, TCR beta-specific cDNA was reverse-transcribed using a constant-region primer. Library construction for TCR beta comprised three nested multiplex PCR rounds performed with slightly modified ARM-PCR. PCR rounds one and two used TRBV1-TRBV30 forward primers with a C-beta reverse primer for approximately 11 cycles each. A single record per CDR3 protein comes from TCRdb applying MiXCR to the multiplex PCR reads. The table includes some 130,000 distinct CDR3 sequences, roughly 75% detected once. The source material, roughly 18-30 mg of unsorted bulk tissue, was used to co-extract RNA and DNA. The specimen was tumor-adjacent normal liver tissue. The receptors stem from a woman aged 60-75 years with primary liver carcinoma and hepatitis B virus infection.

Concerning this clonotype: One end of the junction is discordant with germline, which a read error may explain. The chain carries TRBV12-3 or TRBV12-4 and TRBJ1-1; D ambiguous. This CDR3 is 12 amino acids long. Here the CDR3 reads CTSSLAAIKAFF. The CDR3 DNA is TGTACCAGCAGTTTAGCGGCAATCAAAGCTTTCTTT.

With regard to this clonotype: The junction departs from germline at one end; a sequencing error may be responsible. The chain couples TRBV11-2 to TRBJ2-3; D gene unclear. CDR3 length equals 15 residues. The germline V gene encodes CDR1 SGHAT and CDR2 FQNNGV. The CDR3 loop reads CVSSLVGTSTDTQYF. CDR3 nucleotide sequence: TGTGTCAGCAGCTTAGTCGGTACTAGCACAGATACGCAGTATTTT.

This clonotype has more than one count but fewer than ten. With a much larger clone just one base away, this may be a read error. This chain links TRBV12-3 or TRBV12-4 with TRBJ2-7; 9 bases fit TRBD1. The CDR3 contains 15 residues. CDR3 sequence reads: CAGSLRDRAPYEQYF. CDR3 nucleotide sequence: TGTGCCGGCAGTTTAAGGGACAGGGCGCCCTACGAGCAGTACTTC.

The V call is TRBV29-1, the J call TRBJ2-1, with TRBD2 matching over 7 bases. V gave up 6 bases and J gave up 9 bases; unmatched junction bases: 20. The CDR3 spans 16 residues. CDR1 and CDR2 (germline): SQVTM, ANQGSEA. This chain's CDR3 is CSVVKLAVASVSEQFF. The CDR3 nucleotides are TGCAGCGTAGTTAAGCTAGCGGTAGCATCGGTCAGTGAGCAGTTCTTC.

This clonotype was recorded at least ten times. This chain links TRBV29-1 with TRBJ2-1, with TRBD2 matching over 11 bases. V trimming: 5 bases; J trimming: 5 bases; junction bases outside the gene matches: 14. Per germline, CDR1 SQVTM and CDR2 ANQGSEA. This CDR3 region has 17 residues. CDR3 in amino acids: CSVSGGRLAGTNNEQFF. The CDR3 DNA reads TGCAGCGTTTCGGGCGGACGACTAGCGGGAACAAACAATGAGCAGTTCTTC.

The chain combines TRBV6-6 with TRBJ1-1; a weak D match, TRBD1 (5 bases). The CDR3 is 13 residues long. Per the germline V gene, CDR1 is MNHNY and CDR2 is SVGAGI (reference sequence). The ends were cut back, 3 bases at V and 5 bases at J, with 10 bases in the middle. For the CDR3, the DNA is TGTGCCAGCAGTTATACCGGACATACTGAAGCTTTCTTT. Its translation: CASSYTGHTEAFF.

Note on this clonotype: Relative to the germline gene, one junction end is altered; a read error may explain this. The V gene is TRBV11-2, the J gene TRBJ2-7; D unresolved. Germline V gene lookup returns CDR1 SGHAT and CDR2 FQNNGV. CDR3 length: 13 amino acids. The CDR3 bases are TGTGCCAGCAGCTTAGGTAGGAAGTACGGGCAGTACTTC. Encoded protein: CASSLGRKYGQYF.

The chain joins TRBV11-2 to TRBJ2-2; tentative D call: TRBD2 (6 bases). The V gene lost 4 bases and the J gene lost 3 bases, with 15 bases spanning the gap. This CDR3 contains 16 residues. Germline CDR1 is SGHAT and CDR2 is FQNNGV. In DNA form, the CDR3 reads TGTGCCAGCAGCTCCAGACTAGTCCAGGACACCGGGGAGCTGTTTTTT. This codes for CASSSRLVQDTGELFF.

Of note for this clonotype: A much larger clone lies one base from this, so it may be a read error. The V gene is TRBV7-9, the J gene TRBJ2-5, with 7 bases lining up with TRBD2. The CDR3 runs 15 residues. CDR1 and CDR2 from the germline V gene are SEHNR and FQNEAQ (reference sequence). CDR3 sequence (DNA): TGTTCCAGCAGCTTCGGGGGAGGGCGGCAAGAGACCCAGTACTTC. Translating it yields CSSSFGGGRQETQYF.

The V and J genes are TRBV6-5 and TRBJ2-3, with TRBD2 matching 12 bases. From germline, CDR1 is MNHEY and CDR2 SVGAGI. The CDR3 contains 20 residues. Trimming cost V 8 bases and J 3 bases; bases outside gene matches: 21. In nucleotides, the CDR3 is TGTGCCAGCGATCCCCGGGGGGCGTCTAGCGGGAGGGTTATGACAGATACGCAGTATTTT. Residues: CASDPRGASSGRVMTDTQYF.